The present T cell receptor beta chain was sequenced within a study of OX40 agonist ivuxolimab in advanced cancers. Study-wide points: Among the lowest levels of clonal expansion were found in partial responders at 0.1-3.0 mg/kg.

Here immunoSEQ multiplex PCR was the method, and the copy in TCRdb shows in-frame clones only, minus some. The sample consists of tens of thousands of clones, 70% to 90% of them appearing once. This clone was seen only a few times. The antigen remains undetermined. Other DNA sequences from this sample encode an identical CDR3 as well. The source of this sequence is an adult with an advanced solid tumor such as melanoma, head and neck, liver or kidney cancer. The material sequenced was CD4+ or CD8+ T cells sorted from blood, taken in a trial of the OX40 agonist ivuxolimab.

As DNA, the CDR3 is TGTGCCAGCAGCTCCGGGACCCCTGAAGCTTTCTTT. This gives the protein CASSSGTPEAFF. The chain employs TRBV6-5 and TRBJ1-1; a possible D gene is TRBD1 (5 bases). V lost 6 bases to trimming and J lost 6 bases, with 11 bases between them. Germline loops: CDR1 MNHEY, CDR2 SVGAGI. The length of the CDR3 is 12 residues.